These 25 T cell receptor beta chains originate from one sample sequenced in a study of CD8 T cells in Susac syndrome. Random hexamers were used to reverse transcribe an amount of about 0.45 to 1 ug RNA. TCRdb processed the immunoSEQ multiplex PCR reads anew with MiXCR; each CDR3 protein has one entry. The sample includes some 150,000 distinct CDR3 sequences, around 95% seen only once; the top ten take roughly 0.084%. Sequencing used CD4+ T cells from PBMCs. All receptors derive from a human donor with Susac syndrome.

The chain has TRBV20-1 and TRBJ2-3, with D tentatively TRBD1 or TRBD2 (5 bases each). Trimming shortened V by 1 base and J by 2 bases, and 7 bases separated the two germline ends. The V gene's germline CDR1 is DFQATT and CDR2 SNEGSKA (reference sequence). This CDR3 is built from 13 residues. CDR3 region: CSARGGTTDTQYF. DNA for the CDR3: TGCAGTGCTAGAGGGGGGACCACAGATACGCAGTATTTT.

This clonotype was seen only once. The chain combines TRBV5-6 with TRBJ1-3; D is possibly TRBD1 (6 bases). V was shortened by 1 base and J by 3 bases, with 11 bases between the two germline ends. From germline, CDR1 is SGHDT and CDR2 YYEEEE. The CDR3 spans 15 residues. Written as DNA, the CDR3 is TGTGCCAGCAGCTTGCCGGGGGCGCGTGGAAACACCATATATTTT. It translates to CASSLPGARGNTIYF.

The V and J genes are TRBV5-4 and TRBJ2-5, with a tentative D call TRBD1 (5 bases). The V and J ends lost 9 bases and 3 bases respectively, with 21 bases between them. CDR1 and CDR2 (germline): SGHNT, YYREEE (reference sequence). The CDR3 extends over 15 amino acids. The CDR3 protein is CATLRGGPSEETQYF. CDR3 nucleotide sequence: TGTGCCACTTTAAGGGGCGGACCATCGGAAGAGACCCAGTACTTC.

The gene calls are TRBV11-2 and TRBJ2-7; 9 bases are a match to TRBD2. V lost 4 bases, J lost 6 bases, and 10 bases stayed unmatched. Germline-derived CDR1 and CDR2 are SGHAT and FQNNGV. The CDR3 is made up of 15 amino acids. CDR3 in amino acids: CASSSLAGGPGEQYF. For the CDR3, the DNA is TGTGCCAGCAGCTCCCTTGCGGGGGGGCCCGGCGAGCAGTACTTC.

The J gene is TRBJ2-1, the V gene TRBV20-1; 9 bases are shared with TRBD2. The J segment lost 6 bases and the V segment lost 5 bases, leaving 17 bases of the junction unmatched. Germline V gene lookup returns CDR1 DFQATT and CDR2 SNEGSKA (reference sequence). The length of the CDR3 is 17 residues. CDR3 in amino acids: CSAWMGAGGPLGNEQFF. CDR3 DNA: TGCAGTGCTTGGATGGGTGCGGGAGGGCCCTTAGGCAATGAGCAGTTCTTC.

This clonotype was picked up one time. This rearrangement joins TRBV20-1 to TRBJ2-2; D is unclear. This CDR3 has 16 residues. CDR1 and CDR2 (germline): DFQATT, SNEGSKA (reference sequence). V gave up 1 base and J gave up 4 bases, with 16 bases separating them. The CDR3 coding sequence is TGCAGTGCTAGAGTGTTTGGACGGCGGAGCACCGGGGAGCTGTTTTTT. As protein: CSARVFGRRSTGELFF.

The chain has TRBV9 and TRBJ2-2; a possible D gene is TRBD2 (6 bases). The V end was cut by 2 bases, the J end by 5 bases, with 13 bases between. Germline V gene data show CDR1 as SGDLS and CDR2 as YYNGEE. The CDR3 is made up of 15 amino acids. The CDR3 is CASSVSGERTGELFF. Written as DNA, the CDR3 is TGTGCCAGCAGCGTCTCGGGGGAAAGGACCGGGGAGCTGTTTTTT.

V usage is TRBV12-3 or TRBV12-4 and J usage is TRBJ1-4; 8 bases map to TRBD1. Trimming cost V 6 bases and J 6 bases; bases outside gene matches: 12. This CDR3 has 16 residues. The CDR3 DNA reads TGTGCCAGCAGGTATACCCCCGGGACAGGTGATGAAAAACTGTTTTTT. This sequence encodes CASRYTPGTGDEKLFF.

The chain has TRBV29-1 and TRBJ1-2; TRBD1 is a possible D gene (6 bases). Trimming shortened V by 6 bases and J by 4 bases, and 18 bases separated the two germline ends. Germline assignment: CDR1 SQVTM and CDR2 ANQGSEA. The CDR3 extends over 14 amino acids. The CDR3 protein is CSVILGVGGYGYTF. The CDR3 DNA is TGCAGCGTAATATTGGGGGTAGGGGGCTATGGCTACACCTTC. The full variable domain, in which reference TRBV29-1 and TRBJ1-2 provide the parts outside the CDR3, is SAVISQKPSRDICQRGTSLTIQCQVDSQVTMMFWYRQQPGQSLTLIATANQGSEATYESGFVIDKFPISRPNLTFSTLTVSNMSPEDSSIYLCSVILGVGGYGYTFGSGTRLTVV.

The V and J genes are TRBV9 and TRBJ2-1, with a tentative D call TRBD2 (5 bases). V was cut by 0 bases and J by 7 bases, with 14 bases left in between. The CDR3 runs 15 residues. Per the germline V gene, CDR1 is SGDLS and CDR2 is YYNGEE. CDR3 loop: CASSVGGRPENEQFF. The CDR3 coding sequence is TGTGCCAGCAGCGTAGGAGGGAGACCGGAAAATGAGCAGTTCTTC.

CDR3 nucleotide sequence: TGTGCCAGCAGCCAAAGAGGAGGGGGGCTGAACACTGAAGCTTTCTTT. This codes for CASSQRGGGLNTEAFF. The V gene is TRBV21-1, the J gene TRBJ1-1; the tabulated D call, TRBD1, remains unverified against the DNA. TRBV21-1 is tagged as a pseudogene. The CDR3 is 16 amino acids.

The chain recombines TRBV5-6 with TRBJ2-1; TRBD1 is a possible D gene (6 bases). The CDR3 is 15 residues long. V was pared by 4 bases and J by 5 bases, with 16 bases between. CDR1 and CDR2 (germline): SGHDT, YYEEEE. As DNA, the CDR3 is TGTGCCAGCAGCCCTGACAGGAGCAGGCACAATGAGCAGTTCTTC. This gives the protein CASSPDRSRHNEQFF.

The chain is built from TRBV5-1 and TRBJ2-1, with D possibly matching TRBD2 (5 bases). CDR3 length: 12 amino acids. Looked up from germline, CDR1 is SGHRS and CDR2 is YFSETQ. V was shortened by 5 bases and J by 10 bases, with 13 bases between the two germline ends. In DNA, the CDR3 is TGCGCCAGCAGACTACTAGAGTCAGAGCAGTTCTTC. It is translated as CASRLLESEQFF.

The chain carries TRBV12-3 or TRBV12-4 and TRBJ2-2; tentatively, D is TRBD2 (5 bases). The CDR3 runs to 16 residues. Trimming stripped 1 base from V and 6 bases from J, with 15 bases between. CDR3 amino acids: CASSLGPTRTAGELFF. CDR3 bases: TGTGCCAGCAGTTTAGGCCCTACTAGGACGGCCGGGGAGCTGTTTTTT.

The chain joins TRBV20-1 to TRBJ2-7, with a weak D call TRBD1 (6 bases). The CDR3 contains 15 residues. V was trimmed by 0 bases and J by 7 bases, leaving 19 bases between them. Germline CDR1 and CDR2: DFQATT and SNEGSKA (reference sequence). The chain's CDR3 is CSARDLGQGIREQYF. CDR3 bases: TGCAGTGCTAGAGATTTGGGTCAGGGGATTCGGGAGCAGTACTTC.

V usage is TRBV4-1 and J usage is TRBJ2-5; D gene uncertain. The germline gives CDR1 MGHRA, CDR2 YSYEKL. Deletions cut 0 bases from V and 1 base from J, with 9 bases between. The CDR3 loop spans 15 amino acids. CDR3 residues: CASSQDPSSQETQYF. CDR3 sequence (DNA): TGCGCCAGCAGCCAAGATCCAAGTAGCCAAGAGACCCAGTACTTC.

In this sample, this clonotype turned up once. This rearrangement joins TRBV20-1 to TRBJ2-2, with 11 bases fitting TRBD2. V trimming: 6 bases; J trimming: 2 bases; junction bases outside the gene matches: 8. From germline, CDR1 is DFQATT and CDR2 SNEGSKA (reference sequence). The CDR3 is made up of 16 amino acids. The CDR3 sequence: CSARPGTSGNTGELFF. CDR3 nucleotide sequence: TGCAGTGCCAGACCCGGGACTAGCGGCAACACCGGGGAGCTGTTTTTT.

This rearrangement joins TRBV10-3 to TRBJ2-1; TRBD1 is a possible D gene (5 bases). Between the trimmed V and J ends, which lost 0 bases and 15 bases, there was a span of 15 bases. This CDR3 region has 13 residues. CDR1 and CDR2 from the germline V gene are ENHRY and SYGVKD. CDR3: CAISESIVPGLFF. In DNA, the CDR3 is TGTGCCATCAGTGAGTCTATCGTCCCAGGGTTGTTCTTC.

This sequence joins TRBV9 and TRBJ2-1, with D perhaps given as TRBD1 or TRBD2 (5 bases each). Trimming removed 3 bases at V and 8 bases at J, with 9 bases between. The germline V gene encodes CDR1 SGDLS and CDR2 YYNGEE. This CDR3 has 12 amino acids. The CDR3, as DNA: TGTGCCAGCAGCGGGGGGTTCCATGAGCAGTTCTTC. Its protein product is CASSGGFHEQFF.

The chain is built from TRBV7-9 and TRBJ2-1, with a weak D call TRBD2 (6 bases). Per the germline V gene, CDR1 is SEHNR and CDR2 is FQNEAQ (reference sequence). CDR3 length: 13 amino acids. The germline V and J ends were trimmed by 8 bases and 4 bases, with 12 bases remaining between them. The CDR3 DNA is TGTGCCAGCGTGAGGGAGGTGTACAATGAGCAGTTCTTC. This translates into CASVREVYNEQFF.

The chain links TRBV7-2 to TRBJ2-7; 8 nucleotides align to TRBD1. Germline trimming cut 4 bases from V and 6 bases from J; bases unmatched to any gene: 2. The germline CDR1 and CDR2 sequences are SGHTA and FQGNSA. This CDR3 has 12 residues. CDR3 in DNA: TGTGCCAGCAGCTATGACAGGGGCGAGCAGTACTTC. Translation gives CASSYDRGEQYF.

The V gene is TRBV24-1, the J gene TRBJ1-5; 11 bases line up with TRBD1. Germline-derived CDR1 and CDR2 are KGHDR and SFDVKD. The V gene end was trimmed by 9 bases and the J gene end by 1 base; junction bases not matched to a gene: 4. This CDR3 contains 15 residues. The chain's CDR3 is CATQGTGGSNQPQHF. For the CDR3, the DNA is TGTGCCACCCAGGGGACAGGGGGAAGCAATCAGCCCCAGCATTTT.

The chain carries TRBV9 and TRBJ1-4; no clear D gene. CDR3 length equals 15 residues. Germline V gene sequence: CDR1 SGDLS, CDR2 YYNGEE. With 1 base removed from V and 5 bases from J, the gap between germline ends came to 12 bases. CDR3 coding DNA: TGTGCCAGCAGCGTAAGTGCCCAGATGAATGAAAAACTGTTTTTT. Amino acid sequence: CASSVSAQMNEKLFF.

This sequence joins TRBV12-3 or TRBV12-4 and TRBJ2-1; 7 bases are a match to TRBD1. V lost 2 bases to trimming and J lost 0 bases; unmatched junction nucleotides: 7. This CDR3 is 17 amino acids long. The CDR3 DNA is TGTGCCAGCAGTTTAAGTCAGGGGGTCTCCTCCTACAATGAGCAGTTCTTC. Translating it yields CASSLSQGVSSYNEQFF.

CDR3 region: CASSPPGQYEQYF. CDR3 in DNA: TGTGCCAGCTCACCACCGGGGCAGTACGAGCAGTACTTC. This chain uses TRBV18 with TRBJ2-7, with D possibly matching TRBD1 (5 bases). Germline CDR1 is KGHSH and CDR2 is LQKENI. CDR3 length: 13 residues. V shed 0 bases and J shed 4 bases, with 7 bases lying between them. Together with reference TRBV18 and TRBJ2-7, the CDR3 gives the full variable domain: NAGVMQNPRHLVRRRGQEARLRCSPMKGHSHVYWYRQLPEEGLKFMVYLQKENIIDESGMPKERFSAEFPKEGPSILRIQQVVRGDSAAYFCASSPPGQYEQYFGPGTRLTVT.